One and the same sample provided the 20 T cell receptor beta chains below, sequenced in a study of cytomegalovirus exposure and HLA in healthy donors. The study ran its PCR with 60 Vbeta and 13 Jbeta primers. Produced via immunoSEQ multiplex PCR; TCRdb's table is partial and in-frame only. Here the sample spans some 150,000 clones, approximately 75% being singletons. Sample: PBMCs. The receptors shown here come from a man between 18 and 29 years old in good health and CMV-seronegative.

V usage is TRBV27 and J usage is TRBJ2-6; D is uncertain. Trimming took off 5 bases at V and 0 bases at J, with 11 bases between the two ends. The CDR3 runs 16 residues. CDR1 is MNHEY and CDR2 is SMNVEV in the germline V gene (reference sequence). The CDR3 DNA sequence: TGTGCCAGCAGTATCCTACGTGGCTCTGGGGCCAACGTCCTGACTTTC. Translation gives CASSILRGSGANVLTF.

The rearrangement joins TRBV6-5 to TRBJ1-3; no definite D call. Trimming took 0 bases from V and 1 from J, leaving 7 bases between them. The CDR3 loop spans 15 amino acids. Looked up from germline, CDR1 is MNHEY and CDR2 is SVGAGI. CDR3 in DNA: TGTGCCAGCAGTTACTCGCGGGCTTCTGGAAACACCATATATTTT. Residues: CASSYSRASGNTIYF.

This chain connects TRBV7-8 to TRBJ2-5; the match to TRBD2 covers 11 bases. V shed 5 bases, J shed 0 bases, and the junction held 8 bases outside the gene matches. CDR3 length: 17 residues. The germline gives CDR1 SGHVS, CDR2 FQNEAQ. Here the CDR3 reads CASSQVAGGSHQETQYF. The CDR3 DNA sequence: TGTGCCAGCAGCCAAGTAGCGGGGGGGAGCCACCAAGAGACCCAGTACTTC.

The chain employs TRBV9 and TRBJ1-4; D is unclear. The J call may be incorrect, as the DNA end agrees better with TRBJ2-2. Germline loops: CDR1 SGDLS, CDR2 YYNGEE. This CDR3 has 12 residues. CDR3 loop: CASSYDEGELFF. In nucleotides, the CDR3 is TGTGCCAGCAGCTATGACGAGGGGGAGCTGTTTTTT.

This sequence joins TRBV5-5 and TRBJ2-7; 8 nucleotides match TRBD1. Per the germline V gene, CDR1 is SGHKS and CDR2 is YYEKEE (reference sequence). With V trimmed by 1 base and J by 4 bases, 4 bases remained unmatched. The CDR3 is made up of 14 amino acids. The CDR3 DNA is TGTGCCAGCAGCTTGATCCAGGGGGCGTACGAGCAGTACGTC. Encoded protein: CASSLIQGAYEQYV.

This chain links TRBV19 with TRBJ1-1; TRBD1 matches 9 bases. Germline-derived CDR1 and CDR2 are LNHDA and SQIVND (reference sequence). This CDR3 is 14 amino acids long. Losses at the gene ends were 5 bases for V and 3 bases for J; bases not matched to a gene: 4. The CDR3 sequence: CASSYRGQDTEAFF. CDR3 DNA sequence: TGTGCCAGTAGTTACAGGGGGCAGGACACTGAAGCTTTCTTT.

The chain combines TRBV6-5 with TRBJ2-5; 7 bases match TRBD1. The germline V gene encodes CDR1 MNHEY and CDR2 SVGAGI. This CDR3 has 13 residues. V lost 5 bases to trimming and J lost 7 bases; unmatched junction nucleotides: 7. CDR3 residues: CASSIGGSGTQYF. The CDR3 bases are TGTGCCAGCAGTATAGGGGGCAGTGGGACCCAGTACTTC.

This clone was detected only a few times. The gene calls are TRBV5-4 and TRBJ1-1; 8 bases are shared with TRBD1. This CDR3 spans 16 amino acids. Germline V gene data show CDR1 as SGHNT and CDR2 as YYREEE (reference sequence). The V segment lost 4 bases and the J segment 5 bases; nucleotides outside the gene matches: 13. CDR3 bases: TGTGCCAGCAGCCGTCCCGGGACAGGTCGTGGGACTGAAGCTTTCTTT. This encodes CASSRPGTGRGTEAFF.

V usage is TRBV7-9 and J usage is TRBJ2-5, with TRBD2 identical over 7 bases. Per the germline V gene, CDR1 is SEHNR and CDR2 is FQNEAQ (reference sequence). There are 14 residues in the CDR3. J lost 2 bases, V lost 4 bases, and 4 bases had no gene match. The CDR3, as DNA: TGTGCCAGCAGCTCACTAGCGCTTCAAGAGACCCAGTACTTC. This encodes CASSSLALQETQYF.

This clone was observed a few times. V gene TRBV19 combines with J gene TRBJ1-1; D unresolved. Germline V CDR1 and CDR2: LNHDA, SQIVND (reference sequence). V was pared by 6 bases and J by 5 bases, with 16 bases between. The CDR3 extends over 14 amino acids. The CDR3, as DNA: TGTGCCAGTAGAGCCGGGAGCGCGAATACTGAAGCTTTCTTT. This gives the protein CASRAGSANTEAFF.

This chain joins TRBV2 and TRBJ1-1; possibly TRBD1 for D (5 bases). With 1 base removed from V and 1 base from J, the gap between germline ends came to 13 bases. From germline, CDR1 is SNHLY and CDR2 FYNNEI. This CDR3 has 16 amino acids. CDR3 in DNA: TGTGCCAGCAGTGAAGGCGGTAGACAGAGGAACACTGAAGCTTTCTTT. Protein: CASSEGGRQRNTEAFF.

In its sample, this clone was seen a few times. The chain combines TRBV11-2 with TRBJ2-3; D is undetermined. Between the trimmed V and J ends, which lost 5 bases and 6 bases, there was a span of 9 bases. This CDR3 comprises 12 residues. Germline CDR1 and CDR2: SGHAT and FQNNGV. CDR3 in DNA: TGTGCCAGCAGCGACGAGGAGGATACGCAGTATTTT. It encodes CASSDEEDTQYF.

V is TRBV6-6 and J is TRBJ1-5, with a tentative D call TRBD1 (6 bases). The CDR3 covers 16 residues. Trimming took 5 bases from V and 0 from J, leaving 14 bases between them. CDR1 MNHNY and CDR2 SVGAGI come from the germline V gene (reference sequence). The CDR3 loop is CASSPRGGYSNQPQHF. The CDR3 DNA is TGTGCCAGCAGTCCGAGAGGGGGTTATAGCAATCAGCCCCAGCATTTT.

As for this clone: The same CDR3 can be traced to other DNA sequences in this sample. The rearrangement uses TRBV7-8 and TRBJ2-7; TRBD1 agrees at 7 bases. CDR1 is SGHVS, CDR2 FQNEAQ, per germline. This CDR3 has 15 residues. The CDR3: CASSSRTGYSYEQYV. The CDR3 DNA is TGTGCCAGCAGCTCTAGGACAGGCTACTCCTACGAGCAGTATGTC.

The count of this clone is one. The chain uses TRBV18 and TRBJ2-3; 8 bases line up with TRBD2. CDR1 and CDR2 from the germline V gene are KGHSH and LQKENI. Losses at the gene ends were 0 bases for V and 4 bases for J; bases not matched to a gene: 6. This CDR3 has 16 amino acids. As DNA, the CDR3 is TGTGCCAGCTCACCACCTCGGGGGGGGGTCGCAGATACGCAGTATTTT. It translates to CASSPPRGGVADTQYF.

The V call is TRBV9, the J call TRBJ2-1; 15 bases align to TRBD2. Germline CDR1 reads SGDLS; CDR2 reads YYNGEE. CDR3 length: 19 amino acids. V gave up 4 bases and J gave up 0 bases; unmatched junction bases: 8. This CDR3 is CASSMGLAGGPSSYNEQFF. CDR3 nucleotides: TGTGCCAGCAGCATGGGACTAGCGGGGGGCCCTAGCTCCTACAATGAGCAGTTCTTC. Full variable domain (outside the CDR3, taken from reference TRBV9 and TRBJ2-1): DSGVTQTPKHLITATGQRVTLRCSPRSGDLSVYWYQQSLDQGLQFLIQYYNGEERAKGNILERFSAQQFPDLHSELNLSSLELGDSALYFCASSMGLAGGPSSYNEQFFGPGTRLTVL.

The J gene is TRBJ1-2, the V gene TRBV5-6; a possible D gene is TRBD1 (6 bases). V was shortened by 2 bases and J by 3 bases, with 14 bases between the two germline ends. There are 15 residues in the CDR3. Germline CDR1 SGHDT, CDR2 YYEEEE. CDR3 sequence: CASSLGQGLYYGYTF. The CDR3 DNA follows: TGTGCCAGCAGCTTAGGCCAGGGGTTATACTATGGCTACACCTTC.

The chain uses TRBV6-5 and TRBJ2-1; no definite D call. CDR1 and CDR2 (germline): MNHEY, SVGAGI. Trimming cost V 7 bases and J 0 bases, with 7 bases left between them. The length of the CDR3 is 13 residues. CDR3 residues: CASIQDSYNEQFF. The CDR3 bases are TGTGCCAGCATCCAGGACTCCTACAATGAGCAGTTCTTC.

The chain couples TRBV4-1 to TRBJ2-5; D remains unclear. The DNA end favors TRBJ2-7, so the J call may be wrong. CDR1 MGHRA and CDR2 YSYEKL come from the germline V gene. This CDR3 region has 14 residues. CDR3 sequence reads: CASSQETPTYEQYF. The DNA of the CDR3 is TGCGCCAGCAGCCAAGAAACCCCTACCTACGAGCAGTACTTC.

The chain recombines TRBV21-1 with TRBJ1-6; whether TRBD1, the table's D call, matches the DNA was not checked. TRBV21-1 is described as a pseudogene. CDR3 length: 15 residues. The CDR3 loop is CASSTRDRGNSPLHF. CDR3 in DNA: TGTGCCAGCAGCACCCGGGACAGGGGTAATTCACCCCTCCACTTT.